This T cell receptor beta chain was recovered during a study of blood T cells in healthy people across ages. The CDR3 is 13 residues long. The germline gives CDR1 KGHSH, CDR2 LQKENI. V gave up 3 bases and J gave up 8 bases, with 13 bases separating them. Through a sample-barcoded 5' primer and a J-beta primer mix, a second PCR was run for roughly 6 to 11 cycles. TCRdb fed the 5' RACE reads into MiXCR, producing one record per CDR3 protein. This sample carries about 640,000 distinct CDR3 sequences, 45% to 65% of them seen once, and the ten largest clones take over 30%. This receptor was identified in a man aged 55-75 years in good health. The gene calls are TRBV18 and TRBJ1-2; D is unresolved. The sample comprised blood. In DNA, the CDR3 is TGTGCCAGCTCACCGGTCCGAGAGGGCGGCTACACCTTC. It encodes CASSPVREGGYTF.